This is a list of T cell receptor beta chains from one sample in a study of blood T cell repertoires in COVID-19. Only in-frame clones appear in the TCRdb table, and some are missing; sequencing was by immunoSEQ multiplex PCR. The table includes around 130,000 clones, approximately 85% detected once. The specimen was peripheral blood. The receptors stem from a human donor in a cohort sampled during active COVID-19. Each CDR3 is given without its conserved first and last residue. The D gene is left open where the match is weak.

d_call j_call v_call cdr3_aa
. TRBJ2-1 TRBV18 ASSPAGYGEQF
. TRBJ2-3 TRBV7-3 ASSLGPGTDTQY
. TRBJ1-5 TRBV12-3/TRBV12-4 ASRHDSNQPQH
TRBD1 TRBJ2-7 TRBV4-1 ASSQGGQGTYEQY
TRBD1 TRBJ2-7 TRBV5-1 ASSRTGGVDEQY
TRBD1 TRBJ1-5 TRBV6-6 ASSYQGTGGFQPQH
. TRBJ1-1 TRBV12-3/TRBV12-4 ASSSHSNTEAF
. TRBJ2-2 TRBV6-4 ASRLGGTHGELF
. TRBJ1-1 TRBV28 ASTLANTEAF
TRBD1 TRBJ2-5 TRBV7-9 ASSFSRLQDRLETQY